This T cell receptor (beta chain) was recovered during a study of T cells in localized non-small cell lung cancer. Germline-derived CDR1 and CDR2 are MNHEY and SVGAGI. This CDR3 is built from 16 residues. As regards this clone: Germline and junction disagree at one end, which may indicate a read error.

Produced via immunoSEQ multiplex PCR; TCRdb's table is partial and in-frame only. The sample yields tens of thousands of clones, about nine tenths seen once. The starting material was peripheral blood, obtained before any cancer treatment. The sequence was collected from a woman aged 35 to 70 with stage I lung adenocarcinoma. The chain is built from TRBV6-5 and TRBJ1-6, with 7 bases lining up with TRBD1. In DNA form, the CDR3 reads TGTGCCAGCAGTTGGGACAGACAGGGTGCCAATTCACCTCTCCACTTT. It translates to CASSWDRQGANSPLHF.